These T cell receptor beta chains were read from a single sample in a study of T-cell reconstitution after alpha-beta-depleted transplantation in children. MiXCR was run by TCRdb on the PCR reads, yielding one entry per CDR3 protein. The repertoire includes approximately 150,000 distinct CDR3 sequences, around 8.8% of them detected once, and around a sixth sits in the top ten. The specimen was PBMCs, mostly from graft donor cells, collected 180 days after TCRalphabeta/CD19-depleted stem cell transplant. The receptors stem from a female patient between 2 and 10 years old who had a stem cell transplant for congenital amegakaryocytic thrombocytopenia, so the T cells may come from the graft donor. The conserved cysteine and the conserved F or W are not part of the CDR3 here. D genes are given only for firm matches.

TRBJ1-1 | TRBV5-1 | . | ASSNRVGDTEAF
TRBJ2-7 | TRBV7-2 | . | ASTRLLSSYEQY
TRBJ2-7 | TRBV2 | . | ASSEAETGLSYEQY
TRBJ2-1 | TRBV7-9 | TRBD1 | ATFLGQKFNEQF
TRBJ1-5 | TRBV29-1 | . | SVVIGGTDQPQH
TRBJ1-6 | TRBV7-9 | . | ASSSRESGPLH
TRBJ2-2 | TRBV12-3/TRBV12-4 | . | ASSLVDFGELF
TRBJ2-7 | TRBV7-2 | . | ASSLASSAYEQY
TRBJ2-5 | TRBV7-9 | TRBD2 | ASSAGTSGIQETQY
TRBJ2-1 | TRBV6-1 | TRBD2 | ASSPPGLAGYNEQF
TRBJ1-2 | TRBV20-1 | . | SARGGGDGGYT
TRBJ1-4 | TRBV28 | . | ASSLDYGTDEKLF
TRBJ2-1 | TRBV29-1 | . | SVGRVNEQF
TRBJ2-7 | TRBV4-1 | . | ASSPQWRGDIYEQY
TRBJ1-3 | TRBV28 | . | ASSLALSGNTIY
TRBJ2-5 | TRBV5-1 | . | ASSLGGPQETQY
TRBJ1-1 | TRBV6-1 | . | ASSLNPGSMNTEAF
TRBJ2-7 | TRBV7-9 | . | ASSPFTSYEQY
TRBJ1-2 | TRBV4-1 | TRBD1 | ASSQGIRKGTGVGKNYGYT
TRBJ2-1 | TRBV20-1 | TRBD2 | SASQWTSGSNEQF
TRBJ2-3 | TRBV12-3/TRBV12-4 | . | ASSSPGLPSHTQY
TRBJ2-5 | TRBV20-1 | . | SARGKGLGTQY
TRBJ2-1 | TRBV5-1 | . | ASSLLLGEQF
TRBJ1-3 | TRBV12-3/TRBV12-4 | TRBD1 | ASRRTGGGGNTIY
TRBJ2-2 | TRBV29-1 | . | SVAAGAGELF
TRBJ1-1 | TRBV5-1 | . | ASSLEADSTEAF
TRBJ1-5 | TRBV2 | . | ASMRDSNQPQH
TRBJ2-7 | TRBV12-3/TRBV12-4 | TRBD2 | ASSLTSGDSYEQY
TRBJ2-6 | TRBV6-1 | . | ASSTLSGANVLT
TRBJ1-6 | TRBV28 | . | ASSSRGAPLH
TRBJ2-5 | TRBV5-1 | . | ASSLLGSRQETQY
TRBJ2-3 | TRBV5-1 | TRBD1 | ASSLVRDSSTDTQY
TRBJ2-7 | TRBV11-2 | . | ASSLDGGAHFSYEQY
TRBJ2-1 | TRBV5-1 | TRBD2 | ASSPGLAGPEQF
TRBJ2-2 | TRBV4-2 | TRBD2 | ASSQGKLAERNTGELF
TRBJ2-1 | TRBV7-8 | TRBD1 | ASSVGQNLYNEQF
TRBJ2-7 | TRBV6-9 | . | ASSYSRQECLYEQY
TRBJ2-3 | TRBV5-1 | . | ASSSPKRSDSRTDTQY
TRBJ2-3 | TRBV29-1 | . | SVQVRVGTQY
TRBJ2-7 | TRBV4-2 | . | ASSQDFHEQY
TRBJ2-5 | TRBV5-1 | TRBD2 | ASRTGTSGGAGETQY
TRBJ2-2 | TRBV11-2 | TRBD2 | ASSFTRTSGSTGELF
TRBJ2-6 | TRBV12-3/TRBV12-4 | . | ASSFRKHSGANGLT
TRBJ2-5 | TRBV9 | . | ASSVDSGSGETQY
TRBJ2-3 | TRBV20-1 | TRBD1 | SATTQGSLTDTQY
TRBJ2-1 | TRBV5-1 | TRBD2 | ASSLEPSGQYNEQF
TRBJ2-1 | TRBV9 | TRBD2 | ASSHRPVASGRGGQYEQF
TRBJ2-7 | TRBV29-1 | . | SVEEWHRPYEQY
TRBJ1-5 | TRBV4-1 | . | ASSQEGALGSDQPQH
TRBJ1-2 | TRBV5-4 | . | ASSLEHGGYT
TRBJ1-5 | TRBV30 | . | AWSVGGYQPQH
TRBJ2-6 | TRBV19 | . | ASGQATGANVLT
TRBJ2-1 | TRBV6-5 | TRBD2 | ASSYTRLAPAHGYNEQF
TRBJ2-3 | TRBV5-1 | . | ASTRERTSTDTQY
TRBJ1-5 | TRBV28 | . | ASSFSHQPQH